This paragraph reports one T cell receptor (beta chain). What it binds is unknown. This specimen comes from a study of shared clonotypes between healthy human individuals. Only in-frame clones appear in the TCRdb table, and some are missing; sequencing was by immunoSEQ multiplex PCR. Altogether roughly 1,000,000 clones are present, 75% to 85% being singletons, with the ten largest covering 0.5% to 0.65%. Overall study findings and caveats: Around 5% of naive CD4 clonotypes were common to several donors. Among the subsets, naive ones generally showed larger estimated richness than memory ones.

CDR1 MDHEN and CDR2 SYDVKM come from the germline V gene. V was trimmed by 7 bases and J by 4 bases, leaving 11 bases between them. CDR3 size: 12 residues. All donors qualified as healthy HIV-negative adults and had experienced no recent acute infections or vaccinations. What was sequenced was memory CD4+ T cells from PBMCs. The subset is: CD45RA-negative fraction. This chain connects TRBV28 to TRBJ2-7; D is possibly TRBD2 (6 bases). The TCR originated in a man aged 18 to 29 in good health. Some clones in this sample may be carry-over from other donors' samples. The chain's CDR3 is CASTGSGYEQYF. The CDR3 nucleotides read TGTGCCAGCACGGGAAGCGGGTACGAGCAGTACTTC.